The 18 T cell receptor beta chains presented below share a single source sample, sequenced in a study of T cells in Graves' hyperthyroidism and ophthalmopathy. TCR beta CDR3 regions were amplified from RNA transcripts. In the first-round RT-PCR of the TCR CDR3, the HTBI primer set was used. One entry per CDR3 protein results from TCRdb running MiXCR on the multiplex PCR reads. The table has over 700,000 distinct CDR3 sequences, over 15% seen once. Source material: blood. The receptor source for this set is a woman aged 50 to 60 with Graves' hyperthyroidism that later progressed to Graves' ophthalmopathy.

The chain employs TRBV2 and TRBJ2-1; weak D call: TRBD1 (6 bases). This CDR3 has 16 amino acids. Germline loops: CDR1 SNHLY, CDR2 FYNNEI. V was cut by 8 bases and J by 0 bases, with 17 bases left in between. The CDR3 is CASLSTGTYSYNEQFF. The DNA for the CDR3 is TGTGCCAGCCTTTCTACCGGGACATACTCCTACAATGAGCAGTTCTTC.

This clonotype was recorded a few times. A much larger clone lies one base from this, so it may be a read error. The rearrangement joins TRBV3-1 to TRBJ1-6; D gene uncertain. Germline CDR1 and CDR2: LGHDT and YNNKEL (reference sequence). The CDR3 extends over 12 amino acids. CDR3 DNA: TGTGCCAGCAGCCAAGTGATGTCACCCCTCCTCTTT. Residues: CASSQVMSPLLF.

V is TRBV18 and J is TRBJ1-2; D remains ambiguous. The CDR3 totals 14 residues. V lost 6 bases and J 4 bases, leaving 15 bases between the germline ends. The germline gives CDR1 KGHSH, CDR2 LQKENI. The CDR3 reads CASSPGSGGYGYTF. CDR3 sequence (DNA): TGTGCCAGCTCCCCTGGCTCAGGAGGCTATGGCTACACCTTC.

The V call is TRBV19, the J call TRBJ2-1; 11 bases align to TRBD2. The CDR3 contains 14 residues. V was clipped by 6 bases and J by 2 bases; unmatched bases: 0. Germline V gene sequence: CDR1 LNHDA, CDR2 SQIVND (reference sequence). The CDR3 DNA reads TGTGCCAGTAGGGGACTAGCGGCCTACAATGAGCAGTTCTTC. It encodes CASRGLAAYNEQFF.

This clonotype was counted ten times or more. The rearrangement uses TRBV6-2 or TRBV6-3 and TRBJ2-5, with D perhaps TRBD2 (6 bases). The germline V and J ends were trimmed by 7 bases and 0 bases, with 12 bases remaining between them. The V gene's germline CDR1 is MNHEY and CDR2 SVGEGT. This CDR3 spans 14 amino acids. The CDR3 DNA reads as TGTGCCAGCATTCACCGGGACTACCAAGAGACCCAGTACTTC. Translation gives CASIHRDYQETQYF.

This clonotype came up a few times. The rearrangement joins TRBV5-1 to TRBJ2-1, with D possibly being TRBD1 (5 bases). Germline lookup yields CDR1 SGHRS and CDR2 YFSETQ. The CDR3 contains 16 residues. V lost 5 bases and J lost 2, with 17 bases in between. CDR3 nucleotide sequence: TGCGCCAGCAGTCGTCCACAAAAGGGGACCTACAATGAGCAGTTCTTC. Translating gives CASSRPQKGTYNEQFF.

This clonotype occurred a few times. The genes are TRBV15 and TRBJ2-7; the D is unclear. V lost 0 bases to trimming and J lost 6 bases, with 9 bases between them. Germline CDR1 and CDR2: LNHNV and YYDKDF (reference sequence). The CDR3 spans 13 residues. The CDR3 here is CATSRDPGGEQYF. CDR3 nucleotide sequence: TGTGCCACCAGCAGAGATCCGGGTGGCGAGCAGTACTTC.

V is TRBV7-9 and J is TRBJ1-1; D is unclear. The CDR3 consists of 13 residues. The germline V gene encodes CDR1 SEHNR and CDR2 FQNEAQ (reference sequence). Trimming shortened V by 5 bases and J by 7 bases, and 14 bases separated the two germline ends. Here the CDR3 DNA reads TGTGCCAGCAGCCGAACGATGGGGAGTGAAGCTTTCTTT. Amino acids: CASSRTMGSEAFF.

Concerning this clonotype itself: A read error is possible here, since a much larger clone lies one base away. The chain has TRBV20-1 and TRBJ1-5; tentatively, D is TRBD1 (5 bases). The CDR3 is 17 amino acids. Germline V CDR1 and CDR2: DFQATT, SNEGSKA (reference sequence). CDR3 residues: CSARDNRGPHHNQSQHF. The CDR3 DNA follows: TGCAGTGCTCGCGACAATCGGGGACCCCACCACAATCAGTCCCAGCATTTT.

The V gene is TRBV20-1, the J gene TRBJ2-1, with 13 bases aligning to TRBD2. This CDR3 comprises 16 residues. V gave up 0 bases and J gave up 4 bases; unmatched junction bases: 3. Germline lookup yields CDR1 DFQATT and CDR2 SNEGSKA (reference sequence). The CDR3 DNA reads TGCAGTGCTAGAGATTGGGGACTAGCGGGATACAATGAGCAGTTCTTC. This gives the protein CSARDWGLAGYNEQFF.

The chain links TRBV12-3 or TRBV12-4 to TRBJ1-5, with 9 nucleotides matching TRBD1. Unmatched junction bases numbered 6, after V lost 1 base and J lost 5 bases. The CDR3 has 16 amino acids. CDR3 bases: TGTGCCAGCAGTTTAGGACGGACAGGGGCTCATCAGCCCCAGCATTTT. Translating gives CASSLGRTGAHQPQHF.

The chain couples TRBV19 to TRBJ1-5; TRBD1 is a possible D gene (5 bases). CDR1 is LNHDA, CDR2 SQIVND, per germline (reference sequence). This CDR3 region has 16 residues. V was clipped by 2 bases and J by 0 bases, with 11 bases between them. CDR3 DNA sequence: TGTGCCAGTAGTATATGGTCCAGGGATAGCAATCAGCCCCAGCATTTT. It encodes CASSIWSRDSNQPQHF.

The table lists this clonotype with a few counts. The rearrangement links TRBV9 to TRBJ2-3, with D maybe TRBD2 (5 bases). CDR1 is SGDLS, CDR2 YYNGEE, per germline. Trimming took off 4 bases at V and 5 bases at J, with 20 bases between the two ends. The CDR3 loop spans 16 amino acids. The CDR3 sequence is CASSPRLSSGLDTQYF. CDR3 coding DNA: TGTGCCAGCAGCCCCCGACTTAGCAGCGGCCTAGATACGCAGTATTTT.

The sample holds many counts of this clonotype. This chain uses TRBV12-3 or TRBV12-4 with TRBJ1-2, with D uncertain. CDR3 length equals 12 residues. V gave up 1 base and J gave up 5 bases, with 5 bases separating them. The CDR3 region is CASSLGVYGYTF. The DNA of the CDR3 is TGTGCCAGCAGTTTAGGGGTTTATGGCTACACCTTC.

There are many counts of this clonotype. The chain has TRBV11-2 and TRBJ2-1, with TRBD1 as a possible D gene (5 bases). The ends were cut back, 2 bases at V and 2 bases at J, with 10 bases in the middle. The CDR3 has 15 amino acids. Per germline, CDR1 SGHAT and CDR2 FQNNGV. CDR3 loop: CASSLPWGAYNEQFF. As DNA, the CDR3 is TGTGCCAGCAGCTTACCCTGGGGCGCCTACAATGAGCAGTTCTTC.

This clonotype appeared many times. The chain employs TRBV12-3 or TRBV12-4 and TRBJ2-1, with 10 bases lining up with TRBD2. CDR3 size: 16 residues. With V trimmed by 4 bases and J by 5 bases, 8 bases remained unmatched. The CDR3 loop is CASSSLSGGRDNEQFF. The CDR3 nucleotides are TGTGCCAGCAGTTCCCTTAGCGGGGGGCGAGACAATGAGCAGTTCTTC.

V is TRBV6-1 and J is TRBJ2-3, with 11 bases aligning to TRBD1. CDR1 and CDR2 from the germline V gene are MNHNS and SASEGT. This CDR3 is built from 16 residues. J lost 3 bases, V lost 5 bases, and 7 bases had no gene match. The CDR3 here is CASSPGQGVNTDTQYF. Here the CDR3 DNA reads TGTGCCAGCAGTCCGGGACAGGGGGTTAATACAGATACGCAGTATTTT.

This clonotype was recorded at least ten times. The V and J genes are TRBV20-1 and TRBJ2-3, with 15 bases fitting TRBD2. Trimming cost V 3 bases and J 7 bases; bases outside gene matches: 14. The V gene's germline CDR1 is DFQATT and CDR2 SNEGSKA (reference sequence). This CDR3 comprises 18 residues. CDR3 coding DNA: TGCAGTGCTAGCCGGGGACTAGCGGGGGGCAACTACGGGAATACGCAGTATTTT. Amino acid sequence: CSASRGLAGGNYGNTQYF.